A selection of T cell receptor beta chains follows, all from one sample in a study of shared clonotypes between healthy human individuals. This table comes from immunoSEQ multiplex PCR, and its TCRdb copy is limited to in-frame clones, with some not included. The sample contains around 2.5 million clones, over 85% of which appear only once. What was sequenced was naive CD4+ T cells from PBMCs. The receptors originated from a man in his late teens or twenties in good health. Some clones in this sample may be carry-over from other donors' samples. CDR3s include the opening cysteine and the closing phenylalanine or tryptophan. A D gene is named only where the DNA matches it firmly. Some rows mark clone size as missing; the rest say once, few, many or name a class of expanded clone.

j_call: TRBJ1-2
d_call: TRBD1
v_call: TRBV28
clone_size: .
cdr3_nt: TGTGCCAGCCTAAACGCGAGGAGGGGGCGCTGGACCTGG
cdr3_aa: CASLNARRGRWTW

j_call: TRBJ2-5
d_call: TRBD2
v_call: TRBV18
clone_size: .
cdr3_nt: TGTGCCAGCTCACCACTAGCGGGAGCCGAACAGACCCAGTACTTC
cdr3_aa: CASSPLAGAEQTQYF

j_call: TRBJ2-1
d_call: TRBD2
v_call: TRBV5-1
clone_size: .
cdr3_nt: TGCGCCAGCAGCTTCGGGTCGCCGGGGGCGGGAGGTGGGGAGCAGTTCTTC
cdr3_aa: CASSFGSPGAGGGEQFF

j_call: TRBJ1-1
d_call: .
v_call: TRBV19
clone_size: .
cdr3_nt: TGTGCCAGTAGAGTGGACGTAGGGGGGGCTGAAGCTTTCTTT
cdr3_aa: CASRVDVGGAEAFF

j_call: TRBJ1-4
d_call: TRBD1
v_call: TRBV9
clone_size: .
cdr3_nt: TGTGCCAGCAGCGTAGTGCCAGGGGGGCATGAAAAACTGTTTTTT
cdr3_aa: CASSVVPGGHEKLFF

j_call: TRBJ1-2
d_call: .
v_call: TRBV19
clone_size: .
cdr3_nt: TGTGCCAGTAGTGAAGCGCAGGGGCGCTATGGCTACACCTTC
cdr3_aa: CASSEAQGRYGYTF

j_call: TRBJ2-5
d_call: .
v_call: TRBV27
clone_size: .
cdr3_nt: TGTGCCAGCCGGGGGTACGAGACCCAGTACTTC
cdr3_aa: CASRGYETQYF

j_call: TRBJ2-1
d_call: .
v_call: TRBV7-6
clone_size: .
cdr3_nt: TGTGCCAGCAGCTTCGAGAACAGATTATACAATGAGCAGTTCTTC
cdr3_aa: CASSFENRLYNEQFF

j_call: TRBJ2-3
d_call: TRBD2
v_call: TRBV11-2
clone_size: .
cdr3_nt: TGTGCCAGCAGCTTAGGTAGCGGGACCTATTCCACAGATACGCAGTATTTT
cdr3_aa: CASSLGSGTYSTDTQYF

j_call: TRBJ1-2
d_call: .
v_call: TRBV7-8
clone_size: .
cdr3_nt: TGTGCCAGCAGCTTAGTCGGGGGCGCCCACCACTATGGCTACACCTTC
cdr3_aa: CASSLVGGAHHYGYTF

j_call: TRBJ1-1
d_call: .
v_call: TRBV10-2
clone_size: .
cdr3_nt: TGCGCCAGCAGGCTCAGAGGCACTGAAGCTTTCTTT
cdr3_aa: CASRLRGTEAFF

j_call: TRBJ2-1
d_call: .
v_call: TRBV11-2
clone_size: .
cdr3_nt: TGTGCCAGCAGCTTAGGTCCGGGGGTCTACAATGAGCAGTTCTTC
cdr3_aa: CASSLGPGVYNEQFF

j_call: TRBJ1-5
d_call: TRBD1
v_call: TRBV28
clone_size: .
cdr3_nt: TGTGCCAGCAGTTGGGACAGATATCAGCCCCAGCATTTT
cdr3_aa: CASSWDRYQPQHF

j_call: TRBJ1-2
d_call: TRBD1
v_call: TRBV5-4
clone_size: .
cdr3_nt: TGTGCCAGCAGCATTGAGACAGGGGTGGATGGCTACACCTTC
cdr3_aa: CASSIETGVDGYTF

j_call: TRBJ1-2
d_call: .
v_call: TRBV4-1
clone_size: .
cdr3_nt: TGCGCCAGCAGCCAAGATGTAACATCCGGTGGCTACACCTTC
cdr3_aa: CASSQDVTSGGYTF

j_call: TRBJ1-2
d_call: TRBD1
v_call: TRBV9
clone_size: .
cdr3_nt: TGTGCCAGCAGCGTCGGACAGGGAAATTATGGCTACACCTTC
cdr3_aa: CASSVGQGNYGYTF

j_call: TRBJ1-5
d_call: .
v_call: TRBV6-6
clone_size: few
cdr3_nt: TGTGCCAGCAGTTTGGGCGATCAGCCCCAGCATTTT
cdr3_aa: CASSLGDQPQHF

j_call: TRBJ1-4
d_call: .
v_call: TRBV6-1
clone_size: once
cdr3_nt: TGTGCCAGCAGTGAAACCGTGGGGAGGGTTCACACTAATGAAAAACTGTTTTTT
cdr3_aa: CASSETVGRVHTNEKLFF

j_call: TRBJ2-5
d_call: TRBD2
v_call: TRBV7-2
clone_size: .
cdr3_nt: TGTGCCAGCAGCCCTCCTAGAACTAGCGGGATGGAGACCCAGTACTTC
cdr3_aa: CASSPPRTSGMETQYF

j_call: TRBJ2-3
d_call: TRBD2
v_call: TRBV7-3
clone_size: once
cdr3_nt: TGTGCCAGCAGCTTGGTTAGCGGGGGCACAGATACGCAGTATTTT
cdr3_aa: CASSLVSGGTDTQYF

j_call: TRBJ2-7
d_call: .
v_call: TRBV7-8
clone_size: .
cdr3_nt: TGTGCCAGCAGCTCGACAGGCTACGAGCAGTACTTC
cdr3_aa: CASSSTGYEQYF

j_call: TRBJ2-5
d_call: .
v_call: TRBV29-1
clone_size: .
cdr3_nt: TGCAGCTCTCGTGGACTTTCAGAGACCCAGTACTTC
cdr3_aa: CSSRGLSETQYF

j_call: TRBJ2-1
d_call: TRBD2
v_call: TRBV5-1
clone_size: .
cdr3_nt: TGCGCCAGCCGGGGGACTAGCGGGCCCAGCTCCTACAATGAGCAGTTCTTC
cdr3_aa: CASRGTSGPSSYNEQFF

j_call: TRBJ2-7
d_call: .
v_call: TRBV6-1
clone_size: .
cdr3_nt: TGTGCCAGCAGTGAATCTCCCCGATGGGAGCAGTACTTC
cdr3_aa: CASSESPRWEQYF

j_call: TRBJ1-1
d_call: .
v_call: TRBV18
clone_size: .
cdr3_nt: TGTGCCAGCTCACTACGGGACGGAAACACTGAAGCTTTCTTT
cdr3_aa: CASSLRDGNTEAFF

j_call: TRBJ1-2
d_call: TRBD1
v_call: TRBV28
clone_size: .
cdr3_nt: TGTGCCAGCAGCCTCGCCCCCGGACAGGGGAGGGGCTACACCTTC
cdr3_aa: CASSLAPGQGRGYTF

j_call: TRBJ2-7
d_call: TRBD1
v_call: TRBV5-4
clone_size: .
cdr3_nt: TGTGCCAGCAGCACCTCGACAGGGCTCCCCACTTACTACGAGCAGTACTTC
cdr3_aa: CASSTSTGLPTYYEQYF

j_call: TRBJ2-1
d_call: .
v_call: TRBV5-8
clone_size: .
cdr3_nt: TGTGCCAGCAGCAATTTTCCCCTCTCCTACAATGAGCAGTTCTTC
cdr3_aa: CASSNFPLSYNEQFF

j_call: TRBJ2-3
d_call: .
v_call: TRBV6-9
clone_size: .
cdr3_nt: TGTGCCAACTCCCCGAAAACGGGGAAAACAGATACGCAGTATTTT
cdr3_aa: CANSPKTGKTDTQYF

j_call: TRBJ2-5
d_call: .
v_call: TRBV30
clone_size: .
cdr3_nt: TGTGCCTGGAGTCGAGAGGGGCAGACCCAGTACTTC
cdr3_aa: CAWSREGQTQYF

j_call: TRBJ2-3
d_call: TRBD1
v_call: TRBV10-3
clone_size: .
cdr3_nt: TGTGCCATCAGAACCGGGACAGGGGCAGATACGCAGTATTTT
cdr3_aa: CAIRTGTGADTQYF

j_call: TRBJ2-5
d_call: .
v_call: TRBV30
clone_size: .
cdr3_nt: TGTGCCTGGAGTGTACTGGCCAGGGGACAGACCCAGTACTTC
cdr3_aa: CAWSVLARGQTQYF

j_call: TRBJ2-2
d_call: TRBD1
v_call: TRBV11-3
clone_size: .
cdr3_nt: TGTGCCAGCAGCGTGGACAGGGGGCAAGTCACCGGGGAGCTGTTTTTT
cdr3_aa: CASSVDRGQVTGELFF

j_call: TRBJ1-1
d_call: .
v_call: TRBV9
clone_size: .
cdr3_nt: TGTGCCAGCAGCCCAAGATTACAGGTGGAAGGTATGAACACTGAAGCTTTCTTT
cdr3_aa: CASSPRLQVEGMNTEAFF

j_call: TRBJ2-1
d_call: .
v_call: TRBV27
clone_size: .
cdr3_nt: TGTGCCAGCAGTTTTTTAGGGGTAACCTACAATGAGCAGTTCTTC
cdr3_aa: CASSFLGVTYNEQFF

j_call: TRBJ1-1
d_call: .
v_call: TRBV11-2
clone_size: .
cdr3_nt: TGTGCCAGCAGCTTGGGGGTCTCTGGCACTGAAGCTTTCTTT
cdr3_aa: CASSLGVSGTEAFF

j_call: TRBJ2-7
d_call: .
v_call: TRBV7-2
clone_size: .
cdr3_nt: TGTGCCAGCAGCTTAGCTAGCGGCGATTACGAGCAGTACTTC
cdr3_aa: CASSLASGDYEQYF

j_call: TRBJ2-5
d_call: .
v_call: TRBV5-6
clone_size: .
cdr3_nt: TGTGCCAGCAGCTTGCGTCCTTCGACCCAGTACTTC
cdr3_aa: CASSLRPSTQYF

j_call: TRBJ2-5
d_call: .
v_call: TRBV5-5
clone_size: .
cdr3_nt: TGTGCCAGCGGAAGTGGGCAGCTTTCCCGTCAAGAGACCCAGTACTTC
cdr3_aa: CASGSGQLSRQETQYF

j_call: TRBJ2-1
d_call: .
v_call: TRBV6-5
clone_size: once
cdr3_nt: TGTGCCAGCAACGAGAAACCGGGGAATGAGCAGTTCTTC
cdr3_aa: CASNEKPGNEQFF

j_call: TRBJ1-2
d_call: TRBD1
v_call: TRBV19
clone_size: .
cdr3_nt: TGTGCCAGTATGTCCCATCGAATAGGCGGAGGACAGGGGAGGTATGGCTACACCTTC
cdr3_aa: CASMSHRIGGGQGRYGYTF

j_call: TRBJ1-1
d_call: .
v_call: TRBV7-9
clone_size: .
cdr3_nt: TGTGCCAGCAGCGTCCCACAGGGGAACACTGAAGCTTTCTTT
cdr3_aa: CASSVPQGNTEAFF

j_call: TRBJ2-2
d_call: TRBD2
v_call: TRBV5-1
clone_size: .
cdr3_nt: TGCGCCAGCAGCTTGACCGGGACTAGTTACGATTACCGGGAGCTGTTTTTT
cdr3_aa: CASSLTGTSYDYRELFF

j_call: TRBJ2-1
d_call: .
v_call: TRBV5-1
clone_size: .
cdr3_nt: TGCGCCAGCAGCTTGGCCGTGGACTGGTCCTACAATGAGCAGTTCTTC
cdr3_aa: CASSLAVDWSYNEQFF

j_call: TRBJ1-5
d_call: TRBD1
v_call: TRBV6-6
clone_size: .
cdr3_nt: TGTGCCAGCAGGACTAGGACAGGGGGAGGTCAGCCCCAGCATTTT
cdr3_aa: CASRTRTGGGQPQHF